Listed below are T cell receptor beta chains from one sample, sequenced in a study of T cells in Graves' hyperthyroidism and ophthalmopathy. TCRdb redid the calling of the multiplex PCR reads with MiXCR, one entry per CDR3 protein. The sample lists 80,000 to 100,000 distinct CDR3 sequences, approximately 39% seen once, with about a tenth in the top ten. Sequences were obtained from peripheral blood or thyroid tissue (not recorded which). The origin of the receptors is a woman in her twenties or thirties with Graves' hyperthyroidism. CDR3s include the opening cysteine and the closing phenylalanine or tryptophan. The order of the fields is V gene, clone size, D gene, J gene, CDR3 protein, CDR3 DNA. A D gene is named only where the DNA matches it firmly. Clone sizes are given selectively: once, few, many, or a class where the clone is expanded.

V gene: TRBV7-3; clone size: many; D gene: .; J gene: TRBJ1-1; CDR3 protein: CASSTSGLTAEAFF; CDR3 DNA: TGTGCCAGCAGCACCTCGGGACTGACAGCTGAAGCTTTCTTT
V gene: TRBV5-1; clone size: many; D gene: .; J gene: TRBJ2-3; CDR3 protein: CASSFEGDTDTQYF; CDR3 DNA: TGCGCCAGCAGCTTCGAGGGAGACACAGATACGCAGTATTTT
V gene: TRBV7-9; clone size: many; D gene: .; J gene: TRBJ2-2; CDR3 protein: CASSQIGGSGTGELFF; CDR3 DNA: TGCGCCAGCAGCCAAATTGGGGGATCGGGGACCGGGGAGCTGTTTTTT
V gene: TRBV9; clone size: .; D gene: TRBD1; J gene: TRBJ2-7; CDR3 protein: CASSVDGTGLEQYF; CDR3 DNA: TGTGCCAGCAGCGTAGACGGGACAGGTCTTGAGCAGTACTTC
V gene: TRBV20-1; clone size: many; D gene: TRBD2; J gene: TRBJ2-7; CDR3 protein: CSAARGTSHEQYF; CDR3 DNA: TGCAGTGCTGCAAGGGGGACTAGCCACGAGCAGTACTTC
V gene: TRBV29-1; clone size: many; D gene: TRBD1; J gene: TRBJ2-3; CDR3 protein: CSVVRDRGPMDTQYF; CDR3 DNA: TGCAGCGTTGTCCGGGACAGGGGCCCCATGGATACGCAGTATTTT
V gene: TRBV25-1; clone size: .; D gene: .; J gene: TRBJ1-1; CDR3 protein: CARPVRSSEAFF; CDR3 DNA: TGTGCTAGACCGGTGAGGTCGTCTGAAGCTTTCTTT
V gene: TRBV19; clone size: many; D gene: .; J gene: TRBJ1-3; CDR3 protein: CASRHFGNTIYF; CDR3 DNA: TGTGCCAGCCGACATTTTGGAAACACCATATATTTT
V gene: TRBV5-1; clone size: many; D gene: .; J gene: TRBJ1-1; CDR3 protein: CASSFVWGTNTEAFF; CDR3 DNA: TGCGCCAGCAGCTTCGTGTGGGGAACGAACACTGAAGCTTTCTTT
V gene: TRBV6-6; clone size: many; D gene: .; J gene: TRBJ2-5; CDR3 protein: CASSYNGQETQYF; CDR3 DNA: TGTGCCAGCAGTTACAACGGCCAAGAGACCCAGTACTTC
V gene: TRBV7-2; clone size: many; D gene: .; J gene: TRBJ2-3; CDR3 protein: CASSPPPGPLEGDTQYF; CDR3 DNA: TGTGCCAGCAGCCCCCCACCGGGACCCCTTGAGGGAGATACGCAGTATTTT
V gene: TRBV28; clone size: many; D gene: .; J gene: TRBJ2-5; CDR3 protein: CASSLIGGTETQYF; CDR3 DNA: TGTGCCAGCAGTTTAATCGGGGGTACGGAGACCCAGTACTTC
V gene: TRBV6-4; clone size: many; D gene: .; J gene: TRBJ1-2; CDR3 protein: CASSGYTF; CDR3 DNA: TGTGCCAGCAGTGGCTACACCTTC
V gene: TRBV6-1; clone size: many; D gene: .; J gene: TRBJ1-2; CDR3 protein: CASTRQEGYGYTF; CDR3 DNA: TGTGCCAGCACCCGACAGGAAGGCTATGGCTACACCTTC
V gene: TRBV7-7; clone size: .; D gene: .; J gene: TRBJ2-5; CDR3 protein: CASTRGEIQYF; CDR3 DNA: TGTGCTAGCACTCGTGGAGAGATCCAGTACTTC
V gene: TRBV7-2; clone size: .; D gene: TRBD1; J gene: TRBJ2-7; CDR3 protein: CASSPGGTGRNEQYF; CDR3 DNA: TGTGCCAGCAGCCCCGGGGGGACAGGGAGGAACGAGCAGTACTTC
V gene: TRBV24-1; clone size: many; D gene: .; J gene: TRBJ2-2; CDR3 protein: CATSEPGGRELFF; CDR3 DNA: TGTGCCACCAGTGAACCGGGGGGCCGGGAGCTGTTTTTT
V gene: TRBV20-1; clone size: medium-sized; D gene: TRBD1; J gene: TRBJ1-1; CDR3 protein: CSARPGQGGWTEAFF; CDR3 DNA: TGCAGTGCTAGACCCGGACAGGGGGGATGGACTGAAGCTTTCTTT
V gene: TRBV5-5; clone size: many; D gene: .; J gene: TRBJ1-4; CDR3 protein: CASSSEWGGEKLFF; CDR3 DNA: TGTGCCAGCAGCTCAGAGTGGGGGGGTGAAAAACTGTTTTTT
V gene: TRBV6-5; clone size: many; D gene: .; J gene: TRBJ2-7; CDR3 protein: CASTQRNSYEQYF; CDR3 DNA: TGTGCCAGCACCCAGCGGAACTCCTACGAGCAGTACTTC
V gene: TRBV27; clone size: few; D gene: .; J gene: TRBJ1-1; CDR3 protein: CASSLDSMNTEAFF; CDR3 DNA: TGTGCCAGCAGTTTAGACAGCATGAACACTGAAGCTTTCTTT
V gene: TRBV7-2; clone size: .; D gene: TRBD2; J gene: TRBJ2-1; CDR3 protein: CASSSRLAGGLYNEQFF; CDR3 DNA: TGTGCCAGCAGCTCTCGACTAGCGGGAGGACTCTACAATGAGCAGTTCTTC
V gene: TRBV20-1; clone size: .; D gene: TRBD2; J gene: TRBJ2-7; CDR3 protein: CSAEGGASYEQYF; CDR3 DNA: TGCAGTGCCGAGGGAGGGGCCTCCTACGAGCAGTACTTC
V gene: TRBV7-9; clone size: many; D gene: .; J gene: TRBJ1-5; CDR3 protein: CASSLGRNQPQHF; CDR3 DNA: TGTGCCAGCAGCTTAGGACGGAATCAGCCCCAGCATTTT
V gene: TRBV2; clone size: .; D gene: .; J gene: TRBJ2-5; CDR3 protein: CASTPGGETQYF; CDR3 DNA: TGTGCCAGCACTCCCGGCGGGGAGACCCAGTACTTC
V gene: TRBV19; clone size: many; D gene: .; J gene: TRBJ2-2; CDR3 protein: CASSINSGTNTGELFF; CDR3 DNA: TGTGCCAGTAGTATCAATAGCGGAACGAACACCGGGGAGCTGTTTTTT
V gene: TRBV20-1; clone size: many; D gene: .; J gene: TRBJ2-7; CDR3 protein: CSALDLPGEQYF; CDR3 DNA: TGCAGTGCCTTAGACCTTCCGGGCGAGCAGTACTTC
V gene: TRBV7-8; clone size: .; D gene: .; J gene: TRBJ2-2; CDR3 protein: CASSLIWGDTGELFF; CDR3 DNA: TGTGCCAGCAGCTTGATTTGGGGGGACACCGGGGAGCTGTTTTTT
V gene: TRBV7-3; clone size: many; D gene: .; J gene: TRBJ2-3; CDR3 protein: CASSTRRSDTQYF; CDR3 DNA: TGTGCCAGCAGCACTCGGAGGTCGGATACGCAGTATTTT
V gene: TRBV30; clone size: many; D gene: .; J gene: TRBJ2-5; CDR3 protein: CAWKGVGETQYF; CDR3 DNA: TGTGCCTGGAAGGGGGTTGGGGAGACCCAGTACTTC
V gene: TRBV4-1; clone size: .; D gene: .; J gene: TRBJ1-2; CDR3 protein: CASSQDWTDGNTF; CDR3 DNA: TGCGCCAGCAGCCAAGACTGGACGGATGGAAACACCTTC
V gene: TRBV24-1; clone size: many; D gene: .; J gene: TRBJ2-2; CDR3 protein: CATSDPVANTGELFF; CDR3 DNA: TGTGCCACCAGTGATCCTGTTGCGAACACCGGGGAGCTGTTTTTT
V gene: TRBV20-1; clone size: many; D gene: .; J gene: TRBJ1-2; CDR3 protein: CSARDQRSPKYGYTF; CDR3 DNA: TGCAGTGCTAGAGATCAACGGTCTCCAAAATATGGCTACACCTTC
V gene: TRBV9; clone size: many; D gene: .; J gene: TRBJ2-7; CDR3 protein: CASIVADGIYEQYF; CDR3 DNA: TGTGCCAGCATCGTAGCTGACGGGATCTACGAGCAGTACTTC
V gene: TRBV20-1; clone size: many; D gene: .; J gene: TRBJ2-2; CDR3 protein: CSASGTNTGELFF; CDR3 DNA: TGCAGTGCTAGCGGGACGAACACCGGGGAGCTGTTTTTT
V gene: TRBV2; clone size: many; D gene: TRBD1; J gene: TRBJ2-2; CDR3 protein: CASSPQRGRTGELFF; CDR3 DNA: TGTGCCAGCAGTCCCCAAAGGGGGCGTACCGGGGAGCTGTTTTTT
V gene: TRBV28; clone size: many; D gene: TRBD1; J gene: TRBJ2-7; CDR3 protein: CASTPGQYPYEQYF; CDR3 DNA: TGTGCCAGCACCCCGGGACAGTATCCCTACGAGCAGTACTTC
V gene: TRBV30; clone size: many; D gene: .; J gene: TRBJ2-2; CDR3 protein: CAWSSVRYTGELFF; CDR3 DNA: TGTGCCTGGAGTTCCGTGCGCTACACCGGGGAGCTGTTTTTT
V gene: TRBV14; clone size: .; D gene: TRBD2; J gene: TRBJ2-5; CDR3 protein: CASSRWASGRAYELETQYF; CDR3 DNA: TGTGCCAGCAGCCGGTGGGCTAGCGGGAGGGCCTACGAGTTGGAGACCCAGTACTTC
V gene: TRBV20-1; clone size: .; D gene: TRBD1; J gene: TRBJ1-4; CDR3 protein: CSAPEAGQGGEKLFF; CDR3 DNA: TGCAGTGCTCCCGAGGCGGGACAGGGCGGAGAAAAACTGTTTTTT
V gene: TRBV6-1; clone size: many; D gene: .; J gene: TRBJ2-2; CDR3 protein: CASSEVPTGELFF; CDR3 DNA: TGTGCCAGCAGTGAGGTCCCTACCGGGGAGCTGTTTTTT
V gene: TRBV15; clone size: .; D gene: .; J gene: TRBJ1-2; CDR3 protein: CATSSARDWGRLRYGYTF; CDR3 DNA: TGTGCCACCAGCAGTGCTAGAGATTGGGGGAGACTTCGCTATGGCTACACCTTC
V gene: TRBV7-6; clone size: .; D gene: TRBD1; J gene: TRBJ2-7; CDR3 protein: CASGLESGQNSYEQYF; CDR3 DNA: TGTGCCAGCGGCCTCGAATCGGGACAGAACTCTTACGAGCAGTACTTC
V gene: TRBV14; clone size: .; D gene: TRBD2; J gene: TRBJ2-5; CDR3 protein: CASSQGAGRAQYF; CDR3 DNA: TGTGCCAGCAGCCAAGGGGCGGGGAGGGCCCAGTACTTC
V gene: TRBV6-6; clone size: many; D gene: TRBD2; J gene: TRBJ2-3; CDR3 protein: CASSYSLADTDTQYF; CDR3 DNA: TGTGCCAGCAGTTACTCACTAGCGGACACAGATACGCAGTATTTT
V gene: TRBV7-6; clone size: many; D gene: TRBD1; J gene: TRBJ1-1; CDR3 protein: CASSPRWTGSRGVF; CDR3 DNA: TGTGCCAGCAGCCCCAGGTGGACAGGTTCGCGGGGGGTCTTT
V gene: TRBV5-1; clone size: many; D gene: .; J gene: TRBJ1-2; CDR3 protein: CASSLHPNRHNYGYTF; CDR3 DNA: TGCGCCAGCAGCTTGCACCCTAACAGACACAACTATGGCTACACCTTC
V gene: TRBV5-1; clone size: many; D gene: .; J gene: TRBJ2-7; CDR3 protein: CASSLDFSYEQYF; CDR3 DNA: TGCGCCAGCAGCTTAGACTTTTCCTACGAGCAGTACTTC
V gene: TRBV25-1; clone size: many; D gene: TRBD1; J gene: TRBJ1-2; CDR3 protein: CASSETSGTDYGYTF; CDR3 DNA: TGTGCCAGCAGTGAAACCTCTGGGACAGACTATGGCTACACCTTC
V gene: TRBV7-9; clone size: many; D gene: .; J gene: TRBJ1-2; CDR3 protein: CASRDTGYVYGYTF; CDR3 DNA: TGTGCCAGCAGAGATACAGGGTACGTCTATGGCTACACCTTC
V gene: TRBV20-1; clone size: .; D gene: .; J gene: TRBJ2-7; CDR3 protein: CSARDFDRSTCEQYF; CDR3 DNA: TGCAGTGCTAGAGATTTTGACAGGTCCACCTGCGAGCAGTACTTC
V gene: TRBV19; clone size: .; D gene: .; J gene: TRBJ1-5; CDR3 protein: CASSMTGRPQHF; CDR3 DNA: TGTGCCAGTAGTATGACGGGGCGGCCCCAGCATTTT
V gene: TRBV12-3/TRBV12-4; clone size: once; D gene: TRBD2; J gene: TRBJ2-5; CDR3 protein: CASSQGREAQYF; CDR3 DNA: TGTGCCAGCAGCCAGGGTCGGGAGGCCCAGTACTTC